One and the same sample provided the 10 T cell receptor beta chains below, sequenced in a study of blood T cells in healthy people across ages. Through a sample-barcoded 5' primer and a J-beta primer mix, a second PCR was run for roughly 6 to 11 cycles. TCRdb processed the 5' RACE reads anew with MiXCR; each CDR3 protein has one entry. Altogether roughly 500,000 distinct CDR3 sequences are present, approximately 27% being singletons, with the ten largest covering roughly 20%. Specimen: blood. Source of these receptors: a woman aged 70 to 79 in good health.

This clonotype came up a few times. The J gene is TRBJ1-2, the V gene TRBV6-1; TRBD1 might be the D (5 bases). Per the germline V gene, CDR1 is MNHNS and CDR2 is SASEGT. V was cut by 3 bases and J by 0 bases, with 20 bases left in between. The CDR3 length is 18 residues. Here the CDR3 reads CASSDVRVAQLTNYGYTF. The CDR3, as DNA: TGTGCCAGCAGTGACGTCAGGGTAGCCCAACTCACTAACTATGGCTACACCTTC.

The chain couples TRBV7-9 to TRBJ1-4; D is possibly TRBD1 (6 bases). This CDR3 is 14 amino acids long. CDR1 and CDR2 (germline): SEHNR, FQNEAQ (reference sequence). Trimming left V 5 bases short and J 8 bases short, with 15 bases between. CDR3 protein: CASSASGGHEKLFF. Here the CDR3 DNA reads TGTGCCAGCAGCGCCTCGGGGGGCCACGAAAAACTGTTTTTT.

This chain links TRBV6-6 with TRBJ1-5; TRBD1 might be the D (5 bases). Trimming stripped 4 bases from V and 6 bases from J, with 10 bases between. Germline V CDR1 and CDR2: MNHNY, SVGAGI (reference sequence). The CDR3 runs 13 residues. This CDR3 reads CASSSAGGQPQHF. Here the CDR3 DNA reads TGTGCCAGCAGTTCAGCGGGGGGTCAGCCCCAGCATTTT.

The CDR3 region is CASSFRRQSEKLFF. The CDR3 DNA is TGTGCCAGCAGTTTCCGGAGACAGTCAGAAAAACTGTTTTTT. The chain joins TRBV12-3 or TRBV12-4 to TRBJ1-4; a possible D gene is TRBD1 (5 bases). The CDR3 totals 14 residues. The V and J ends lost 3 bases and 8 bases respectively, with 13 bases between them.

This clonotype was seen just once. The CDR3 region has the DNA TGTGCCAGCAGCCCCGGGCTACCTCGGGACTACGAGCAGTACTTC. Translation gives CASSPGLPRDYEQYF. The chain joins TRBV7-2 to TRBJ2-7; D is possibly TRBD2 (5 bases). V was cut by 5 bases and J by 3 bases, with 17 bases left in between. CDR3 size: 15 residues. The V gene's germline CDR1 is SGHTA and CDR2 FQGNSA.

This clonotype has a handful of counts. The chain uses TRBV7-2 and TRBJ2-1; D may correspond to TRBD1 or TRBD2 (5 bases each). Germline CDR1 reads SGHTA; CDR2 reads FQGNSA. Trimming stripped 3 bases from V and 8 bases from J, with 11 bases between. This CDR3 has 13 residues. CDR3 nucleotide sequence: TGTGCCAGCAGCTTGGCCAGGGACCATGAGCAGTTCTTC. Translated: CASSLARDHEQFF.

V and J are TRBV5-1 and TRBJ2-5; TRBD1 or TRBD2 may be the D gene (5 bases each). Near its end, the DNA agrees better with TRBJ2-1, so the J call may be wrong. The germline gives CDR1 SGHRS, CDR2 YFSETQ. CDR3 size: 14 residues. The CDR3 loop is CASSFRQGVSVQFF. In DNA, the CDR3 is TGCGCCAGCAGCTTCAGGCAGGGAGTCTCTGTGCAGTTCTTC.

The chain carries TRBV29-1 and TRBJ2-5; a weak D match, TRBD2 (6 bases). The V gene lost 5 bases and the J gene lost 2 bases, with 12 bases spanning the gap. The CDR3 spans 13 residues. Germline V gene data show CDR1 as SQVTM and CDR2 as ANQGSEA. CDR3 sequence (DNA): TGCAGCGTTACGTCGGAGGGGCAAGAGACCCAGTACTTC. Amino acid sequence: CSVTSEGQETQYF. Full variable domain (rest looked up from reference TRBV29-1 and TRBJ2-5): SAVISQKPSRDICQRGTSLTIQCQVDSQVTMMFWYRQQPGQSLTLIATANQGSEATYESGFVIDKFPISRPNLTFSTLTVSNMSPEDSSIYLCSVTSEGQETQYFGPGTRLLVL.

V and J are TRBV7-2 and TRBJ2-5, with 7 bases matching TRBD1. In germline, CDR1 is SGHTA, CDR2 FQGNSA. With 4 bases clipped from V and 4 bases from J, the junction kept 0 bases outside the gene matches. The CDR3 sequence is 12 residues long. In DNA form, the CDR3 reads TGTGCCAGCAGCTGGGACAGAGAGACCCAGTACTTC. Protein sequence: CASSWDRETQYF. Based on the CDR3 plus reference TRBV7-2 and TRBJ2-5, the full variable domain is GAGVSQSPSNKVTEKGKDVELRCDPISGHTALYWYRQSLGQGLEFLIYFQGNSAPDKSGLPSDRFSAERTGGSVSTLTIQRTQQEDSAVYLCASSWDRETQYFGPGTRLLVL.

This chain connects TRBV20-1 to TRBJ2-3; D possibly corresponds to TRBD2 (6 bases). CDR1 DFQATT and CDR2 SNEGSKA come from the germline V gene (reference sequence). V gave up 2 bases and J gave up 2 bases, with 11 bases separating them. This CDR3 has 14 residues. The CDR3 loop reads CSARIQRATDTQYF. The CDR3 DNA sequence: TGCAGTGCTAGAATCCAGCGGGCCACAGATACGCAGTATTTT.